The 21 T cell receptor beta chains listed next were all sequenced from one sample in a study of cytomegalovirus exposure and HLA in healthy donors. PCR involved 60 Vbeta and 13 Jbeta primers. Clones were sequenced by immunoSEQ multiplex PCR, and TCRdb holds only the in-frame ones, with some missing. The table has over 70,000 clones, roughly 81% seen once. Sequenced material: PBMCs. Receptor source: a human donor in good health.

The rearrangement joins TRBV19 to TRBJ1-4; TRBD1 is a possible D gene (6 bases). CDR3 length equals 13 residues. Deletions cut 5 bases from V and 8 bases from J, with 12 bases between. Germline-derived CDR1 and CDR2 are LNHDA and SQIVND (reference sequence). CDR3 bases: TGTGCCAGTAGTGTCCAGCAGGGGGAAAAACTGTTTTTT. Translation: CASSVQQGEKLFF. The variable domain in full, completed from reference TRBV19 and TRBJ1-4, reads DGGITQSPKYLFRKEGQNVTLSCEQNLNHDAMYWYRQDPGQGLRLIYYSQIVNDFQKGDIAEGYSVSREKKESFPLTVTSAQKNPTAFYLCASSVQQGEKLFFGSGTQLSVL.

This sequence joins TRBV7-9 and TRBJ2-3; 7 bases are shared with TRBD2. Trimming removed 7 bases from V and 3 bases from J; junction bases left unmatched: 7. CDR3 length: 14 residues. CDR1 and CDR2 from the germline V gene are SEHNR and FQNEAQ (reference sequence). The CDR3 loop is CASKASGSTDTQYF. CDR3 in DNA: TGTGCCAGCAAGGCTAGCGGATCTACAGATACGCAGTATTTT.

This clone is a singleton in its sample. This chain links TRBV7-3 with TRBJ2-7; 9 bases agree with TRBD2. The CDR3 consists of 15 residues. From germline, CDR1 is SGHTA and CDR2 FQGTGA. With V trimmed by 4 bases and J by 4 bases, 8 bases remained unmatched. The CDR3 sequence: CASSSSGGGAYEQYF. DNA of the CDR3: TGTGCCAGCAGCTCTTCTGGCGGGGGGGCGTACGAGCAGTACTTC.

The chain combines TRBV7-9 with TRBJ2-5, with 7 bases lining up with TRBD1. V dropped 5 bases and J dropped 5; count of bases not matched to a gene: 8. The CDR3 runs to 14 residues. Germline-derived CDR1 and CDR2 are SEHNR and FQNEAQ (reference sequence). In DNA, the CDR3 is TGTGCCAGCAGCCCGACAGGGAATTGGGAGACCCAGTACTTC. The encoded protein is CASSPTGNWETQYF.

This clone was counted only a few times. The V and J genes are TRBV18 and TRBJ1-1; D call uncertain. The CDR3 contains 13 residues. The V gene lost 6 bases and the J gene lost 2 bases, with 10 bases spanning the gap. Germline V gene lookup returns CDR1 KGHSH and CDR2 LQKENI. CDR3 bases: TGTGCCAGCTCGCGGGCTCCTAACACTGAAGCTTTCTTT. Translating it yields CASSRAPNTEAFF.

The rearrangement links TRBV2 to TRBJ1-2; D not certain. V lost 9 bases and J lost 0, with 8 bases in between. CDR1 is SNHLY, CDR2 FYNNEI, per germline. This CDR3 contains 12 residues. The CDR3: CASTVSNYGYTF. The CDR3 bases are TGTGCCAGTACAGTGTCTAACTATGGCTACACCTTC.

The V call is TRBV7-3, the J call TRBJ2-2; TRBD2 is a possible D gene (7 bases). The V and J ends lost 11 bases and 2 bases respectively, with 15 bases between them. The germline gives CDR1 SGHTA, CDR2 FQGTGA. CDR3 length equals 14 residues. The CDR3 reads CASGASGNTGELFF. CDR3 bases: TGTGCCTCAGGGGCTAGCGGAAACACCGGGGAGCTGTTTTTT.

The rearrangement joins TRBV12-5 to TRBJ2-7; D gene unclear. The V end was cut by 2 bases, the J end by 6 bases, with 5 bases between. This CDR3 is 11 amino acids long. The germline gives CDR1 LGHNT, CDR2 FRNRAP. In DNA, the CDR3 is TGTGCTAGTGGTTTGAAGAGCGAGCAGTACTTC. Its protein product is CASGLKSEQYF.

This clone was found a few times. The chain joins TRBV6-4 to TRBJ2-2; 12 nucleotides line up with TRBD2. Trimming took 5 bases from V and 5 from J; bases not matched to a gene: 6. CDR3 length: 16 amino acids. In germline, CDR1 is MRHNA, CDR2 SNTAGT. The CDR3 here is CASSSTSGSDTGELFF. CDR3 sequence (DNA): TGTGCCAGCAGTTCGACTAGCGGGAGCGATACCGGGGAGCTGTTTTTT.

The V call is TRBV5-8, the J call TRBJ1-1; no reliable D call. The length of the CDR3 is 13 residues. Trimming pared 2 bases from V and 7 bases from J, leaving 12 bases between. Germline assignment: CDR1 SGHTS and CDR2 YDEGEE. This CDR3 is CASSFTSLNEAFF. CDR3 DNA: TGTGCCAGCAGCTTCACATCTTTGAATGAAGCTTTCTTT.

J is TRBJ2-5 and V is TRBV11-2, with 7 nucleotides matching TRBD2. This CDR3 contains 16 residues. Germline V gene sequence: CDR1 SGHAT, CDR2 FQNNGV. V shed 4 bases and J 2 bases; nucleotides not matched to a gene: 10. The CDR3 sequence is CASSSRLAASQETQYF. CDR3 nucleotide sequence: TGTGCCAGCAGCTCCCGACTAGCAGCTTCGCAAGAGACCCAGTACTTC.

The chain is built from TRBV7-8 and TRBJ2-3; 7 bases agree with TRBD2. This CDR3 comprises 16 residues. CDR1 SGHVS and CDR2 FQNEAQ come from the germline V gene. Trimming took 4 bases from V and 3 from J; bases not matched to a gene: 10. The CDR3 spells CASSSLVPRETDTQYF. The CDR3, as DNA: TGTGCCAGCAGCTCCCTTGTACCGCGGGAGACAGATACGCAGTATTTT.

The DNA of the CDR3 is TGTGCCTGGAGTCGGGGGGCTTATGGCTACACCTTC. Its protein is CAWSRGAYGYTF. V and J are TRBV30 and TRBJ1-2, with a tentative D call TRBD1 (6 bases). The length of the CDR3 is 12 residues. CDR1 and CDR2 from the germline V gene are GTSNPN and SVGIG (reference sequence). V lost 2 bases and J lost 5, with 9 bases in between.

V is TRBV27 and J is TRBJ2-2; D possibly corresponds to TRBD1 (6 bases). V was clipped by 5 bases and J by 2 bases, with 12 bases between them. The CDR3 totals 15 residues. Germline V CDR1 and CDR2: MNHEY, SMNVEV (reference sequence). The CDR3 nucleotides read TGTGCCAGCAGTCCCAACAGGGTCAACACCGGGGAGCTGTTTTTT. Translation gives CASSPNRVNTGELFF.

The chain is built from TRBV10-3 and TRBJ2-7, with a weak D call TRBD1 (5 bases). Germline V lookup: CDR1 ENHRY, CDR2 SYGVKD. Deletions cut 0 bases from V and 6 bases from J, with 6 bases between. This CDR3 has 12 residues. CDR3 bases: TGTGCCATCAGTGAGTCAAGGGGCGAGCAGTACTTC. Protein: CAISESRGEQYF.

The chain links TRBV10-3 to TRBJ1-3; D unresolved. V shed 5 bases and J shed 5 bases, with 16 bases lying between them. The CDR3 contains 15 residues. Germline CDR1 ENHRY, CDR2 SYGVKD. The CDR3, as DNA: TGTGCCATCAGTTCGGGATCGGACTCCAGAAACACCATATATTTT. It is translated as CAISSGSDSRNTIYF.

The chain has TRBV6-1 and TRBJ1-2, with 9 bases fitting TRBD1. The CDR3 is 14 residues long. CDR1 and CDR2 from the germline V gene are MNHNS and SASEGT. The junction had 5 bases not matched to a gene; V was cut back by 5 bases and J by 4 bases. Written as DNA, the CDR3 is TGTGCCAGCAGTTTGGACAGGGGAATCTATGGCTACACCTTC. It translates to CASSLDRGIYGYTF.

This clone has a handful of counts. The rearrangement links TRBV5-1 to TRBJ2-3; 7 bases are shared with TRBD1. CDR1 is SGHRS and CDR2 is YFSETQ in the germline V gene. This CDR3 comprises 14 residues. Trimming took 0 bases from V and 3 from J; bases not matched to a gene: 1. CDR3 sequence (DNA): TGCGCCAGCAGCTTGGAACAGGGGACAGATACGCAGTATTTT. Amino acids: CASSLEQGTDTQYF.

This sequence joins TRBV29-1 and TRBJ1-2; tentative D call: TRBD1 (5 bases). Germline lookup yields CDR1 SQVTM and CDR2 ANQGSEA. Trimming removed 7 bases at V and 0 bases at J, with 6 bases between. There are 11 residues in the CDR3. The CDR3 DNA is TGCAGCGGGGGGGCTAACTATGGCTACACCTTC. Translation gives CSGGANYGYTF. The variable domain in full, with the rest retrieved from reference TRBV29-1 and TRBJ1-2, is SAVISQKPSRDICQRGTSLTIQCQVDSQVTMMFWYRQQPGQSLTLIATANQGSEATYESGFVIDKFPISRPNLTFSTLTVSNMSPEDSSIYLCSGGANYGYTFGSGTRLTVV.

The V gene is TRBV19, the J gene TRBJ1-5; 7 bases align to TRBD1. This CDR3 spans 16 amino acids. The J segment lost 3 bases and the V segment lost 0 bases, leaving 5 bases of the junction unmatched. Germline CDR1 is LNHDA and CDR2 is SQIVND (reference sequence). CDR3 nucleotides: TGTGCCAGTAGTATAGATTGGGACAGCTCCAATCAGCCCCAGCATTTT. Translating gives CASSIDWDSSNQPQHF.

This chain connects TRBV15 to TRBJ2-1; 9 bases map to TRBD1. Germline CDR1 reads LNHNV; CDR2 reads YYDKDF (reference sequence). The length of the CDR3 is 16 residues. J was trimmed by 10 bases and V by 0 bases; bases with no gene match: 10. The CDR3 region is CATSRDRGTGIREQFF. DNA of the CDR3: TGTGCCACCAGCAGAGATCGAGGGACAGGGATTAGAGAGCAGTTCTTC.